A single sample gave rise to the 18 T cell receptor beta chains below, sequenced in a study of HIV-infected patients and healthy controls. Via MiXCR, TCRdb re-called the 5' RACE reads, giving one row per CDR3 protein. The table has around 67,000 distinct CDR3 sequences, 15% to 20% seen once. The material sequenced was CD4+ T cells from blood. All receptors derive from a human donor in good health.

The chain has TRBV7-2 and TRBJ2-7; D is unresolved. V lost 1 base, J lost 7 bases, and 11 bases lay in between. In germline, CDR1 is SGHTA, CDR2 FQGNSA. The CDR3 is 13 residues long. CDR3 nucleotide sequence: TGTGCCAGCAGCTTAGTGGGCGCCGTAGAGCAGTACTTC. It specifies CASSLVGAVEQYF. The whole variable domain, remainder taken from reference TRBV7-2 and TRBJ2-7, is GAGVSQSPSNKVTEKGKDVELRCDPISGHTALYWYRQSLGQGLEFLIYFQGNSAPDKSGLPSDRFSAERTGGSVSTLTIQRTQQEDSAVYLCASSLVGAVEQYFGPGTRLTVT.

V and J are TRBV6-1 and TRBJ1-5, with a possible D match to TRBD1 (5 bases). The CDR3 is 15 residues long. V dropped 1 base and J dropped 7 bases, with 14 bases sitting between them. Germline loops: CDR1 MNHNS, CDR2 SASEGT. CDR3 DNA: TGTGCCAGCAGTGAAGGAAGGGTCCGGGGGCAGCCCCAGCATTTT. Protein: CASSEGRVRGQPQHF.

The rearrangement links TRBV2 to TRBJ2-1; D is undetermined. V lost 7 bases and J lost 5, with 12 bases in between. Germline values: CDR1 SNHLY, CDR2 FYNNEI. The CDR3 is 13 amino acids. The CDR3 spells CASKSRKNNEQFF. The CDR3 region has the DNA TGTGCCAGCAAAAGTCGGAAAAACAATGAGCAGTTCTTC.

This clonotype occurred many times. CDR3 DNA sequence: TGTGCCAGCAGCGCCCTCGCGGGGCGGGGAGGCGATGAGCAGTTCTTC. This codes for CASSALAGRGGDEQFF. The chain employs TRBV5-8 and TRBJ2-1; D is possibly TRBD2 (6 bases). V lost 4 bases, J lost 8 bases, and 22 bases lay in between. The CDR3 is made up of 16 amino acids. Germline values: CDR1 SGHTS, CDR2 YDEGEE. The full variable domain, rest sourced from reference TRBV5-8 and TRBJ2-1, is EAGVTQSPTHLIKTRGQQATLRCSPISGHTSVYWYQQALGLGLQFLLWYDEGEERNRGNFPPRFSGRQFPNYSSELNVNALELEDSALYLCASSALAGRGGDEQFFGPGTRLTVL.

This clonotype was recorded a few times. The rearrangement joins TRBV24-1 to TRBJ2-3, with D possibly matching TRBD2 (5 bases). Germline V CDR1 and CDR2: KGHDR, SFDVKD. V was shortened by 1 base and J by 6 bases, with 13 bases between the two germline ends. CDR3 length: 15 amino acids. The CDR3 region is CATSDFAGRGDTQYF. The CDR3, as DNA: TGTGCCACCAGTGATTTCGCCGGGCGAGGGGATACGCAGTATTTT.

A few counts support this clonotype. The rearrangement joins TRBV29-1 to TRBJ2-7; possibly TRBD1 or TRBD2 for D (5 bases each). There are 13 residues in the CDR3. Germline V gene data show CDR1 as SQVTM and CDR2 as ANQGSEA. Trimming cost V 6 bases and J 2 bases, with 14 bases left between them. The CDR3: CSVTGTATYEQYF. The CDR3 DNA sequence: TGCAGCGTGACCGGGACGGCTACCTACGAGCAGTACTTC.

The gene calls are TRBV11-2 and TRBJ2-2; 14 bases align to TRBD2. The CDR3 is 17 amino acids. V gave up 7 bases and J gave up 2 bases; unmatched junction bases: 6. Germline lookup yields CDR1 SGHAT and CDR2 FQNNGV. CDR3 DNA: TGTGCCAGCACCCGCGGACTAGCGGGAGGCAACACCGGGGAGCTGTTTTTT. Its translation is CASTRGLAGGNTGELFF.

This clonotype showed up many times. This chain connects TRBV7-2 to TRBJ2-7; 10 nucleotides align to TRBD1. The germline V gene encodes CDR1 SGHTA and CDR2 FQGNSA. Trimming took 4 bases from V and 2 from J; bases not matched to a gene: 5. There are 15 residues in the CDR3. The CDR3 spells CASSSRQGATYEQYF. The CDR3 nucleotides are TGTGCCAGCAGCTCACGACAGGGGGCAACCTACGAGCAGTACTTC.

The chain employs TRBV6-2 or TRBV6-3 and TRBJ2-7; 7 bases fit TRBD2. CDR3 length: 15 amino acids. Germline CDR1 MNHEY, CDR2 SVGEGT. The ends lost 5 bases at V and 9 bases at J; junction bases unmatched: 16. The CDR3 reads CASSLLRDGPSGQYF. Here the CDR3 DNA reads TGTGCCAGCAGTCTCCTCCGGGACGGACCTAGCGGGCAGTACTTC.

This clonotype was observed a few times. The chain uses TRBV20-1 and TRBJ2-5; weak D call: TRBD2 (6 bases). The V end was cut by 4 bases, the J end by 9 bases, with 9 bases between. Germline loops: CDR1 DFQATT, CDR2 SNEGSKA (reference sequence). The CDR3 runs 10 residues. For the CDR3, the DNA is TGCAGTGCTAAGAGGGAGGCCCAGTACTTC. Amino acid sequence: CSAKREAQYF.

A note on this clonotype: This could be a read error, since a much larger clone is one nucleotide away. V is TRBV5-1 and J is TRBJ1-3; D gene ambiguous. This CDR3 has 15 amino acids. Germline V gene sequence: CDR1 SGHRS, CDR2 YFSETQ. CDR3 residues: CVSSLDGASGNTIYF. The CDR3 nucleotides read TGCGTCAGCAGCTTGGATGGTGCCTCTGGAAACACCATATATTTT.

The chain has TRBV3-1 and TRBJ2-6, with a tentative D call TRBD1 (6 bases). Germline V CDR1 and CDR2: LGHDT, YNNKEL (reference sequence). V was pared by 6 bases and J by 0 bases, with 9 bases between. The CDR3 loop spans 15 amino acids. Written as DNA, the CDR3 is TGTGCCAGCAGGACAGGTCCCTCTGGGGCCAACGTCCTGACTTTC. This encodes CASRTGPSGANVLTF. The full variable domain, in which reference TRBV3-1 and TRBJ2-6 provide the parts outside the CDR3, is DTAVSQTPKYLVTQMGNDKSIKCEQNLGHDTMYWYKQDSKKFLKIMFSYNNKELIINETVPNRFSPKSPDKAHLNLHINSLELGDSAVYFCASRTGPSGANVLTFGAGSRLTVL.

This clonotype occurred a few times. The J gene is TRBJ2-2, the V gene TRBV7-9, with TRBD2 as a possible D gene (7 bases). This CDR3 region has 16 residues. CDR1 and CDR2 from the germline V gene are SEHNR and FQNEAQ (reference sequence). Between the trimmed V and J ends, which lost 3 bases and 6 bases, there was a span of 17 bases. In DNA, the CDR3 is TGTGCCAGCAGCTTGCCCGGGGGGCGCGGTCCCGGGGAGCTGTTTTTT. The encoded protein is CASSLPGGRGPGELFF.

This clonotype showed up just a few times. V gene TRBV6-2 or TRBV6-3 combines with J gene TRBJ2-1; D is uncertain. The CDR3 covers 15 residues. CDR1 is MNHEY and CDR2 is SVGEGT in the germline V gene. V dropped 6 bases and J dropped 3 bases, with 15 bases sitting between them. This CDR3 reads CASSSNGRNYNEQFF. The CDR3 region has the DNA TGTGCCAGCAGCTCAAACGGGCGGAACTACAATGAGCAGTTCTTC.

This clonotype has just a few counts. The genes are TRBV11-3 and TRBJ1-6; D is unclear. The CDR3 loop spans 20 amino acids. Trimming took off 0 bases at V and 0 bases at J, with 18 bases between the two ends. The germline gives CDR1 SGHNT, CDR2 YENEEA. Written as DNA, the CDR3 is TGTGCCAGCAGCTTAGATGACGGACGCTGGGTGGCCTCCTATAATTCACCCCTCCACTTT. Translating it yields CASSLDDGRWVASYNSPLHF.

This clonotype was seen more than once but under ten times. The chain carries TRBV20-1 and TRBJ1-1; D ambiguous. This CDR3 is 11 amino acids long. From germline, CDR1 is DFQATT and CDR2 SNEGSKA (reference sequence). V was pared by 6 bases and J by 12 bases, with 17 bases between. The CDR3 protein is CSALTGRLPFF. CDR3 DNA: TGCAGTGCCCTAACGGGCAGGTTGCCTTTCTTT.

This clonotype was recorded many times. The chain couples TRBV7-2 to TRBJ1-4; D is unresolved. V lost 1 base, J lost 0 bases, and 6 bases lay in between. CDR1 SGHTA and CDR2 FQGNSA come from the germline V gene. This CDR3 is built from 15 residues. The DNA of the CDR3 is TGTGCCAGCAGCTTAGTACCCTCAACTAATGAAAAACTGTTTTTT. Translation gives CASSLVPSTNEKLFF.

CDR3 sequence: CATTDTQYF. DNA for the CDR3: TGTGCCACCACAGATACGCAGTATTTT. This chain connects TRBV2 to TRBJ2-3; unclear D gene. The CDR3 runs 9 residues. V gave up 10 bases and J gave up 2 bases, with 1 base separating them. Germline values: CDR1 SNHLY, CDR2 FYNNEI.